A selection of T cell receptor beta chains follows, all from one sample in a study of regulatory T cells in long-lasting Graves disease. TCRdb re-analysed the multiplex PCR reads in MiXCR, keeping a single row per CDR3 protein. The data hold about 560,000 distinct CDR3 sequences, with 15% to 20% observed a single time. The data also belong to a second study, concerning T cells in Graves' hyperthyroidism and ophthalmopathy.

Material: peripheral blood mononuclear cells (PBMCs), obtained at new diagnosis, from a patient treated with antithyroid drugs. The receptors were gathered from a man aged 18 to 30 with Graves disease. CDR3s include the opening cysteine and the closing phenylalanine or tryptophan. The D gene is left open where the match is weak. The size entry is marked missing in some rows and otherwise reads once, few, many or a size class.

TRBD2	TRBV12-3/TRBV12-4	TRBJ2-1	.	TGTGCCAGCAGTGGGGACTCGGCTAGCGGGATCTCGGGGTACAATGAGCAGTTCTTC	CASSGDSASGISGYNEQFF
.	TRBV19	TRBJ2-1	few	TGTGCCAGTAGTCCCAGGGGAACTCACAATGAGCAGTTCTTC	CASSPRGTHNEQFF
TRBD1	TRBV10-3	TRBJ1-1	.	TGTGCCATCAGGGGACAGGGCCCCACTGAAGCTTTCTTT	CAIRGQGPTEAFF
.	TRBV20-1	TRBJ1-2	few	TGCAGTGCTTCCACGGCCTTTAACGGGTGGGGGAACTATGGCTACACCTTC	CSASTAFNGWGNYGYTF
.	TRBV10-3	TRBJ2-2	.	TGTGCCATCAGTGGAGCCCCCGCGAACACCGGGGAGCTGTTTTTT	CAISGAPANTGELFF
TRBD1	TRBV9	TRBJ1-6	few	TGTGCCAGCAGCGTAAATTCAGGGGGGAGCTCACCCCTCCACTTT	CASSVNSGGSSPLHF
.	TRBV20-1	TRBJ2-7	many	TGCAGTGCTAGAGATCGGAGGGGTGCCTACGAGCAGTACTTC	CSARDRRGAYEQYF
TRBD2	TRBV10-3	TRBJ2-5	few	TGTGCCATCAGTGCCGGGACTACTTCTCAAGAGACCCAGTACTTC	CAISAGTTSQETQYF
.	TRBV10-3	TRBJ1-6	many	TGTGCCATCAAGGGCACAGAAAATTCACCCCTCCACTTT	CAIKGTENSPLHF
.	TRBV29-1	TRBJ2-7	many	TGCAGCGTTGCAAGCTACGAGCAGTACTTC	CSVASYEQYF
.	TRBV20-1	TRBJ1-5	many	TGCAGTGCCAGCTTACAGGGATCAAGACAGCCCCAGCATTTT	CSASLQGSRQPQHF
TRBD2	TRBV12-3/TRBV12-4	TRBJ2-1	many	TGTGCCAGCAGTTTTATGGCGGGAGGCAATGAGCAGTTCTTC	CASSFMAGGNEQFF
TRBD2	TRBV7-6	TRBJ2-1	.	TGTGCCAGCAGCCAGACTAGCGGGAGTGTGAATGAGCAGTTCTTC	CASSQTSGSVNEQFF
TRBD1	TRBV6-5	TRBJ1-2	few	TGTGCCAGCAGTTACTCCAAAAGGACAGGGACCTATGGCTACACCTTC	CASSYSKRTGTYGYTF
.	TRBV7-2	TRBJ2-7	many	TGTGCCAGCAGCTTAGGCGGGATGGCCTACGAGCAGTACTTC	CASSLGGMAYEQYF
.	TRBV7-9	TRBJ2-7	few	TGTGCCAGCAGCTCGTCGGGACATACCTACGAGCAGTACTTC	CASSSSGHTYEQYF
.	TRBV5-8	TRBJ2-5	many	TGTGCCAGCAGCAGATCAGCGGAGTGGCAAGAGACCCAGTACTTC	CASSRSAEWQETQYF
.	TRBV27	TRBJ2-2	few	TGTGCCAGCAGCCGAACACCAGACAGGAGGGCCGGGGAGCTGTTTTTT	CASSRTPDRRAGELFF
TRBD2	TRBV3-1	TRBJ2-1	many	TGTGCCAGCAGCCGACTAGCGAATGAGCAGTTCTTC	CASSRLANEQFF
TRBD2	TRBV29-1	TRBJ2-7	few	TGCAGCGTTGAAGGGACTAGCGAATCCTACGAGCAGTACTTC	CSVEGTSESYEQYF
TRBD2	TRBV6-2/TRBV6-3	TRBJ2-3	many	TGTGCCAGCAGGGACTCGGGACTAGCGGAAATCACAGATACGCAGTATTTT	CASRDSGLAEITDTQYF
.	TRBV12-3/TRBV12-4	TRBJ2-7	many	TGTGCCAGCAGCTCTGACAGGTACGAGCAGTACTTC	CASSSDRYEQYF
.	TRBV12-5	TRBJ2-1	.	TGTGCTAGTGGTTTGGCTCTCCTTACGGGGCAGTTCTTC	CASGLALLTGQFF
TRBD2	TRBV3-1	TRBJ2-1	few	TGTGCCAGCAGCCCGGGACTAGCGCCTTACAATGAGCAGTTCTTC	CASSPGLAPYNEQFF
TRBD2	TRBV7-2	TRBJ2-7	few	TGTGCCAGCAGCCCCGGGGCTAGCGGGAGGTACTACGAGCAGTACTTC	CASSPGASGRYYEQYF
.	TRBV27	TRBJ1-5	few	TGTGCCAGCACCCTTCGCCGGGCCCTCAATCAGCCCCAGCATTTT	CASTLRRALNQPQHF
.	TRBV20-1	TRBJ2-7	many	TGCAGTGCTAGGCCCCCCGGTGGAGGTAGGGCAGGGGAAAGCTCCTACGAGCAGTACTTC	CSARPPGGGRAGESSYEQYF
TRBD1	TRBV29-1	TRBJ2-7	many	TGCAGCGTCGGGACAGGGTCTTATTCCTACGAGCAGTACTTC	CSVGTGSYSYEQYF
.	TRBV10-3	TRBJ2-5	many	TGTGCCATCAGCCAAAACAGGGAACAAGAGACCCAGTACTTC	CAISQNREQETQYF
TRBD1	TRBV28	TRBJ1-3	many	TGTGCCAGCAGTATTTCTCAGGGGGCGTCCCACACCATATATTTT	CASSISQGASHTIYF
.	TRBV9	TRBJ2-7	many	TGTGCCAGCAGCGTAGGGGGGCAGAGCTCCTACGAGCAGTACTTC	CASSVGGQSSYEQYF
TRBD1	TRBV5-1	TRBJ2-7	.	TGCGCCAGCAGCTTGGTCCTGTGGGACAGGGACCTTCACGAGCAGTACTTC	CASSLVLWDRDLHEQYF
TRBD2	TRBV20-1	TRBJ2-7	many	TGCAGTGCTTTGCTGCGGGAGGTCAGCTCCTACGAGCAGTACTTC	CSALLREVSSYEQYF
.	TRBV27	TRBJ2-7	few	TGTGCCAGCAGTTTCACGGCAGGGGGGTTCGACGAGCAGTACTTC	CASSFTAGGFDEQYF
TRBD2	TRBV20-1	TRBJ2-3	.	TGCAGTGCTAGTGGGGCTAGCGGGATCCGAACAGATACGCAGTATTTT	CSASGASGIRTDTQYF
.	TRBV20-1	TRBJ2-1	.	TGCAGTGCTAGAGGCTTCCGGGGAATCAATGAGCAGTTCTTC	CSARGFRGINEQFF
.	TRBV2	TRBJ1-1	many	TGTGCCAGCTCCCCCCAGGGCGGTGGCACTGAAGCTTTCTTT	CASSPQGGGTEAFF
TRBD1	TRBV29-1	TRBJ2-7	.	TGCAGCGTTGCACAATCAGGGGGCGGCGAGCAGTACTTC	CSVAQSGGGEQYF
.	TRBV20-1	TRBJ2-2	many	TGCAGTGCTCGGAGGGAGGCGGGCACCGGGGAGCTGTTTTTT	CSARREAGTGELFF
.	TRBV20-1	TRBJ2-7	many	TGCAGTGCTATCCAAGACAGTCTCCAAACAGAGCAGTACTTC	CSAIQDSLQTEQYF
.	TRBV14	TRBJ2-7	few	TGTGCCAGCAGCCAAGACTCTCCCTACGAGCAGTACTTC	CASSQDSPYEQYF
.	TRBV30	TRBJ2-2	.	TGTGCCTGGGCGGACGGGCCCGGGGAGCTGTTTTTT	CAWADGPGELFF
TRBD2	TRBV20-1	TRBJ2-1	.	TGCAGTGCTAGTGGGCGGGAGGGAGGCTCCTACAATGAGCAGTTCTTC	CSASGREGGSYNEQFF
.	TRBV11-2	TRBJ1-1	many	TGTGCCAGCAGCTTTAGTAGTAGCGCGGCTTTCTTT	CASSFSSSAAFF